The rows below give T cell receptor beta chains drawn from one sample of a study of blood T cells in healthy people across ages. MiXCR, run by TCRdb on the 5' RACE reads, gives a single entry per CDR3 protein. Of around 1,600,000 distinct CDR3 sequences listed, 40% to 45% were seen once; the top ten hold around 4%. Sequencing input: blood. These receptors were taken from a woman between 18 and 29 years old in good health. Both conserved end residues are part of each CDR3. Not all rows give a size; the values are once, few, many and, for expanded clones, a class.

abundance	v_gene	j_gene	CDR3aa
.	TRBV28	TRBJ2-7	CASSFNFYEQYF
few	TRBV4-3	TRBJ2-2	CASSPRRSWGTGELFF
.	TRBV3-1	TRBJ1-2	CASSQGYGGQGGGYTF
.	TRBV25-1	TRBJ1-6	CASSELRDGNSPLHF
few	TRBV4-1	TRBJ1-2	CASSQDRRGQGAVYGYTF
.	TRBV3-1	TRBJ2-5	CASSQGGNWETQYF
once	TRBV7-9	TRBJ1-2	CASKEVSRPYGYTF
.	TRBV6-1	TRBJ2-1	CASKEGSPYNEQFF
few	TRBV29-1	TRBJ1-4	CSGARGGNEKLFF
.	TRBV9	TRBJ2-3	CASSRRPGADTQYF
.	TRBV5-1	TRBJ2-1	CASRRTDQSYNEQFF
.	TRBV9	TRBJ2-1	CASSVGPAGSSYNEQFF
.	TRBV7-3	TRBJ2-1	CASSKLADYNEQFF
.	TRBV27	TRBJ1-6	CASSNFNSPLHF
.	TRBV7-2	TRBJ2-1	CASSFSGRGIYNEQFF
.	TRBV6-2/TRBV6-3	TRBJ2-5	CASSHPIKTQYF
.	TRBV20-1	TRBJ2-2	CSVPGQAGGELFF
.	TRBV21-1	TRBJ1-2	CASSKALLGKEEDGYTF
few	TRBV29-1	TRBJ2-1	CNIADNEQFF
.	TRBV6-6	TRBJ2-4	CASRAPGGVIQYF
.	TRBV5-1	TRBJ2-5	CASRTGPRTETQYF
.	TRBV9	TRBJ2-5	CASSPMQETQYF
few	TRBV21-1	TRBJ1-2	CASSSTAIYGYTF
few	TRBV4-3	TRBJ2-7	CASSPGLAGFEQYF
.	TRBV25-1	TRBJ1-6	CASSETGVGSPLHF
.	TRBV20-1	TRBJ2-7	CSATGNEQYF
few	TRBV20-1	TRBJ2-3	CSATEGTDTQYF
few	TRBV20-1	.	CSASARTTYNEQYF
.	TRBV30	TRBJ1-5	CAWSSWDREDQPQHF
.	TRBV5-8	TRBJ2-5	CASSLVGGARDNEQYF
.	TRBV7-2	TRBJ1-1	CASSTRHLNTETFF
few	TRBV7-9	TRBJ2-1	CASSLRWDEQFF
.	TRBV6-5	TRBJ2-5	CASSTSLGRRETQYF
few	TRBV6-1	TRBJ2-3	CASTYRAGFTDTQYF
.	TRBV4-3	TRBJ2-3	CASSQDPFAGGADTQYF
.	TRBV28	TRBJ1-5	CASSLRDRHRQPQHF
few	TRBV29-1	TRBJ2-3	CSVDDTPSTDTQYF
.	TRBV5-1	TRBJ2-2	CASSLEATITGELFF
.	TRBV7-2	TRBJ1-2	CASRPGTSSNNYGYTF
few	TRBV3-1	TRBJ2-3	CASSHRLAGELLDTQYF
once	TRBV20-1	TRBJ1-1	CSARQPETEAFF
few	TRBV6-1	TRBJ1-2	CASSEAPRLGYTF
once	TRBV6-2/TRBV6-3	TRBJ2-3	CASSNRVTDTRYF
.	TRBV12-3/TRBV12-4	TRBJ2-1	CASSFRGTEHKQFF
.	TRBV2	TRBJ2-1	CASSEQSGRWDNEQFF
few	TRBV18	TRBJ2-1	CASSPYGTSGRGEQFF
.	TRBV27	TRBJ2-2	CASSPLDRALVTGELFF
few	TRBV24-1	TRBJ2-7	CATSEGPATQYF